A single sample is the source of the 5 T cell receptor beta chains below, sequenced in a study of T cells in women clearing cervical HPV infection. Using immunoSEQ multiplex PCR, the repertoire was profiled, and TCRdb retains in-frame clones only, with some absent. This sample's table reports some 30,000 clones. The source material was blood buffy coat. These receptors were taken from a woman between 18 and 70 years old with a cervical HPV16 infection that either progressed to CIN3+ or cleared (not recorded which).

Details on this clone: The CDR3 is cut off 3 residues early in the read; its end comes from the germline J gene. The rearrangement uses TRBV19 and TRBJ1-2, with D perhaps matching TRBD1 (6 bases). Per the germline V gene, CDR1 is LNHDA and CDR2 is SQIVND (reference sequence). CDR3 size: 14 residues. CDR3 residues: CASSGAGTPNIYTF. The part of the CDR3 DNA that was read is TGTGCCAGTAGCGGTGCCGGGACACCTAACATC.

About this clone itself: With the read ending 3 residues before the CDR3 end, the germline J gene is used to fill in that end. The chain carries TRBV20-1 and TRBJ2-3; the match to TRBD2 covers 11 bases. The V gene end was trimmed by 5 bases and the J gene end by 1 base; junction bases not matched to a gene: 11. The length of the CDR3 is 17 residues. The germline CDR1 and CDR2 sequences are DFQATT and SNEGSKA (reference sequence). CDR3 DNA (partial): TGCAGTGCTTCGACTAGCGGGGCATCCGGGGGCACAGATACG. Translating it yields CSASTSGASGGTDT. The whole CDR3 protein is CSASTSGASGGTDTQYF.

CDR3 DNA, as far as it was read: TGTGCCAGCAGCATCGGGACAGAAGAGACG. Amino acids: CASSIGTEET. In full, the CDR3 is CASSIGTEETQYF. The chain couples TRBV7-9 to TRBJ2-3; 7 bases are shared with TRBD1. The read terminates 3 residues ahead of where the CDR3 ends, so the germline J gene completes it. The V gene's germline CDR1 is SEHNR and CDR2 FQNEAQ (reference sequence). The length of the CDR3 is 13 residues.

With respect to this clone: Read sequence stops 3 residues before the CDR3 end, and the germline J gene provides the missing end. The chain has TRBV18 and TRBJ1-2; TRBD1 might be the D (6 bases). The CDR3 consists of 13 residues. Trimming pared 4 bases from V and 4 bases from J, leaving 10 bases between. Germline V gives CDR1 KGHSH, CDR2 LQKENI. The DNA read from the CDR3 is TGTGCCAGCTCACAGGGGACAACCTATGGC. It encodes CASSQGTTYG. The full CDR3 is CASSQGTTYGYTF.

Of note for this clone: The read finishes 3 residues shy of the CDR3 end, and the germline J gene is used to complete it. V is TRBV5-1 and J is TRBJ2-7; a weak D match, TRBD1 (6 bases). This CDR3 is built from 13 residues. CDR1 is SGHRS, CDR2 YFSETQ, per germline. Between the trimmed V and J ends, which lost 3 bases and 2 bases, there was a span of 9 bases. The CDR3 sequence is CASSWGQAYEQYF. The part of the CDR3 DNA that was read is TGCGCCAGCAGCTGGGGACAAGCCTACGAG. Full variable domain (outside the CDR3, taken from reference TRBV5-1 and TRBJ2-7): KAGVTQTPRYLIKTRGQQVTLSCSPISGHRSVSWYQQTPGQGLQFLFEYFSETQRNKGNFPGRFSGRQFSNSRSEMNVSTLELGDSALYLCASSWGQAYEQYFGPGTRLTVT.